Presented here are 17 T cell receptor beta chains from one specimen sequenced in a study of OX40 agonist ivuxolimab in advanced cancers. This table comes from immunoSEQ multiplex PCR, and its TCRdb copy is limited to in-frame clones, with some not included. The sample comprises 55,000 to 65,000 clones, more than 65% of which are singletons, and approximately 0.56% rests with the top ten. The sample was CD4+ or CD8+ T cells sorted from blood, taken in a trial of the OX40 agonist ivuxolimab. The receptor source for this set is an adult with an advanced solid tumor such as melanoma, head and neck, liver or kidney cancer.

The chain recombines TRBV5-1 with TRBJ2-3; the D gene is possibly TRBD1 (6 bases). Trimming left V 4 bases short and J 4 bases short, with 13 bases between. This CDR3 region has 14 residues. CDR1 is SGHRS and CDR2 is YFSETQ in the germline V gene. The CDR3 spells CASSIRGWADTQYF. The DNA for the CDR3 is TGCGCCAGCAGCATTAGGGGGTGGGCAGATACGCAGTATTTT.

J is TRBJ2-7 and V is TRBV28; D may be TRBD2 (5 bases). The CDR3 contains 14 residues. The V gene's germline CDR1 is MDHEN and CDR2 SYDVKM. The V end was cut by 4 bases, the J end by 0 bases, with 10 bases between. The CDR3 DNA reads TGTGCCAGCAGTTCGACGGGAAGCTCCTACGAGCAGTACTTC. This encodes CASSSTGSSYEQYF.

This chain links TRBV19 with TRBJ1-1, with 8 bases fitting TRBD1. Losses at the gene ends were 8 bases for V and 13 bases for J; bases not matched to a gene: 3. The CDR3 is 9 residues long. Germline assignment: CDR1 LNHDA and CDR2 SQIVND (reference sequence). The CDR3 nucleotides are TGTGCCAGTGGACAGGGAGTTTTCTTT. Translating it yields CASGQGVFF. Complete variable domain (other parts from reference TRBV19 and TRBJ1-1): DGGITQSPKYLFRKEGQNVTLSCEQNLNHDAMYWYRQDPGQGLRLIYYSQIVNDFQKGDIAEGYSVSREKKESFPLTVTSAQKNPTAFYLCASGQGVFFGQGTRLTVV.

The rearrangement uses TRBV5-1 and TRBJ2-3; 11 bases fit TRBD2. Germline V gene lookup returns CDR1 SGHRS and CDR2 YFSETQ. V gave up 4 bases and J gave up 5 bases; unmatched junction bases: 6. CDR3 size: 15 residues. CDR3 sequence: CASSAGLADGDTQYF. The CDR3 region has the DNA TGCGCCAGCAGCGCGGGACTAGCGGATGGAGATACGCAGTATTTT. Full variable domain (outside the CDR3, taken from reference TRBV5-1 and TRBJ2-3): KAGVTQTPRYLIKTRGQQVTLSCSPISGHRSVSWYQQTPGQGLQFLFEYFSETQRNKGNFPGRFSGRQFSNSRSEMNVSTLELGDSALYLCASSAGLADGDTQYFGPGTRLTVL.

This chain links TRBV11-2 with TRBJ1-1, with a tentative D call TRBD1 (5 bases). The CDR3 sequence is 17 residues long. The germline V and J ends were trimmed by 5 bases and 2 bases, with 21 bases remaining between them. The V gene's germline CDR1 is SGHAT and CDR2 FQNNGV. CDR3 region: CASSRGGSWGSNTEAFF. The CDR3 nucleotides are TGTGCCAGCAGCCGGGGGGGGTCCTGGGGCTCAAACACTGAAGCTTTCTTT.

This chain connects TRBV10-3 to TRBJ1-3; D might be TRBD1 (6 bases). This CDR3 is built from 19 residues. Per the germline V gene, CDR1 is ENHRY and CDR2 is SYGVKD. V was trimmed by 4 bases and J by 1 base, leaving 23 bases between them. The CDR3 DNA reads TGTGCCATCAGTGCCAACAGGGAAGGATATGTGTTATCTGGAAACACCATATATTTT. It encodes CAISANREGYVLSGNTIYF.

This chain joins TRBV28 and TRBJ2-2, with 11 bases that match TRBD2. The germline V gene encodes CDR1 MDHEN and CDR2 SYDVKM. The V segment lost 3 bases and the J segment 6 bases; nucleotides outside the gene matches: 6. The CDR3 extends over 16 amino acids. Here the CDR3 DNA reads TGTGCCAGCAGTTTGACTAGCGGGGATAACGCCGGGGAGCTGTTTTTT. It translates to CASSLTSGDNAGELFF.

This clone was counted a few times. The V call is TRBV19, the J call TRBJ2-7; D perhaps matches TRBD1 (8 bases). Germline V gives CDR1 LNHDA, CDR2 SQIVND (reference sequence). Between the trimmed V and J ends, which lost 5 bases and 6 bases, there was a span of 14 bases. CDR3 length: 13 amino acids. The CDR3 protein is CASSSQGGSEQYF. DNA of the CDR3: TGTGCCAGTAGTTCACAGGGGGGGTCCGAGCAGTACTTC.

V gene TRBV7-2 combines with J gene TRBJ1-2; D uncertain. The germline V gene has CDR1 SGHTA and CDR2 FQGNSA. Trimming removed 7 bases at V and 2 bases at J, with 11 bases between. The CDR3 is 13 residues long. CDR3 DNA: TGTGCCAGCAACCTCGACGGGAACTATGGCTACACCTTC. It yields the protein CASNLDGNYGYTF.

This clone is a singleton in its sample. This chain joins TRBV5-1 and TRBJ2-5; 8 bases fit TRBD2. This CDR3 contains 14 residues. Germline CDR1 and CDR2: SGHRS and YFSETQ. V was clipped by 2 bases and J by 4 bases; unmatched bases: 4. The CDR3 here is CASSLGTRGETQYF. CDR3 in DNA: TGCGCCAGCAGCTTAGGGACTAGGGGAGAGACCCAGTACTTC.

The rearrangement joins TRBV5-1 to TRBJ2-7; D tentatively fits TRBD1 or TRBD2 (5 bases each). The germline V gene encodes CDR1 SGHRS and CDR2 YFSETQ. V lost 0 bases, J lost 6 bases, and 16 bases lay in between. The CDR3 sequence is 15 residues long. The chain's CDR3 is CASSLEGRVRPEQYF. The CDR3 nucleotides read TGCGCCAGCAGCTTGGAGGGGCGGGTCCGGCCCGAGCAGTACTTC.

The V call is TRBV13, the J call TRBJ2-1, with D possibly matching TRBD1 (6 bases). The length of the CDR3 is 14 residues. The germline CDR1 and CDR2 sequences are PRHDT and FYEKMQ (reference sequence). Trimming cost V 5 bases and J 9 bases, with 17 bases left between them. The CDR3 sequence: CASSVSRDIAEQFF. The CDR3 region has the DNA TGTGCCAGCAGCGTGAGCCGGGACATCGCTGAGCAGTTCTTC.

The rearrangement links TRBV18 to TRBJ1-1, with TRBD1 matching 8 bases. CDR3 length: 13 residues. With 6 bases clipped from V and 6 bases from J, the junction kept 6 bases outside the gene matches. The germline CDR1 and CDR2 sequences are KGHSH and LQKENI. CDR3 protein: CASSPGQGAEAFF. The DNA for the CDR3 is TGTGCCAGCTCTCCCGGACAGGGTGCTGAAGCTTTCTTT.

V and J are TRBV14 and TRBJ2-2; D is unclear. This CDR3 region has 15 residues. V dropped 4 bases and J dropped 11 bases, with 20 bases sitting between them. The germline gives CDR1 SGHDN, CDR2 FVKESK. The CDR3 DNA is TGTGCCAGCAGCCCTACAAACGAAAGTCCCTACGAGCTGTTTTTT. It specifies CASSPTNESPYELFF.

This chain joins TRBV11-2 and TRBJ1-3, with D possibly being TRBD1 (5 bases). This CDR3 region has 15 residues. Germline lookup yields CDR1 SGHAT and CDR2 FQNNGV. V lost 3 bases and J 0 bases, leaving 9 bases between the germline ends. CDR3: CASSLWGHSGNTIYF. The CDR3 nucleotides read TGTGCCAGCAGCTTGTGGGGCCACTCTGGAAACACCATATATTTT.

The rearrangement joins TRBV18 to TRBJ2-3, with D perhaps matching TRBD2 (6 bases). Trimming removed 6 bases from V and 7 bases from J, with 17 bases in between. The V gene's germline CDR1 is KGHSH and CDR2 LQKENI. CDR3 length equals 14 residues. CDR3 sequence reads: CASSSTGDVNTQYF. CDR3 in DNA: TGTGCCAGCTCCTCGACGGGGGACGTGAATACGCAGTATTTT.

The gene calls are TRBV11-2 and TRBJ2-1; 7 nucleotides match TRBD2. The CDR3 is 14 amino acids. V dropped 1 base and J dropped 7; count of bases not matched to a gene: 4. Looked up from germline, CDR1 is SGHAT and CDR2 is FQNNGV. DNA for the CDR3: TGTGCCAGCAGCTTAGCGGCTAGCGGTAATGAGCAGTTCTTC. It is translated as CASSLAASGNEQFF.